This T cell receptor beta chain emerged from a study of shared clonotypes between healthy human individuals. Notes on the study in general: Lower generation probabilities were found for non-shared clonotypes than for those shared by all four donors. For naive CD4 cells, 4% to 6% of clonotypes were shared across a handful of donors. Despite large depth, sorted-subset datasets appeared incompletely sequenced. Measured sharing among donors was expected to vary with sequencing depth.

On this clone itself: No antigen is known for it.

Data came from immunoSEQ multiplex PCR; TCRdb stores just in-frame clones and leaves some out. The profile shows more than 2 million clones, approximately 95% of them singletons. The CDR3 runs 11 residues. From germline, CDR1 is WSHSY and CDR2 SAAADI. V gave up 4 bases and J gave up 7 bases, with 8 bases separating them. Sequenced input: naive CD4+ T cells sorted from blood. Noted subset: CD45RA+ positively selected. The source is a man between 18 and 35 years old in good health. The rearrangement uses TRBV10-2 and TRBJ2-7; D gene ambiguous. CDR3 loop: CASSGTKEQYF. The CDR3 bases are TGCGCCAGCAGTGGGACCAAGGAGCAGTACTTC.